The 25 T cell receptor beta chains reported below all come from one sample, sequenced in a study of cytomegalovirus exposure and HLA in healthy donors. Amplification used 60 Vbeta primers and 13 Jbeta primers. Here immunoSEQ multiplex PCR was the method, and the copy in TCRdb shows in-frame clones only, minus some. The profile shows 75,000 to 80,000 clones, approximately 72% of them singletons. Sequenced: PBMCs. These receptors were taken from a woman between 40 and 55 years old in good health and CMV-seropositive.

This chain joins TRBV19 and TRBJ2-7, with 7 bases matching TRBD1. The germline gives CDR1 LNHDA, CDR2 SQIVND (reference sequence). CDR3 length: 13 residues. J lost 5 bases, V lost 8 bases, and 9 bases had no gene match. For the CDR3, the DNA is TGTGCCAGTGGGGAAGACAGGGAAGACGAGCAGTACTTC. Protein product: CASGEDREDEQYF.

The gene calls are TRBV10-1 and TRBJ1-4, with 7 bases matching TRBD1. CDR3 length: 13 residues. The V gene's germline CDR1 is WNHNN and CDR2 SYGVQD (reference sequence). Trimming at V came to 7 bases and at J to 3 bases, leaving 2 bases not matched to a gene. In DNA form, the CDR3 reads TGCGCCAGCAAAGGACAGGCTAATGAAAAACTGTTTTTT. Its translation is CASKGQANEKLFF.

This clone was counted a few times. J is TRBJ2-1 and V is TRBV4-1, with 7 bases that match TRBD2. Germline V gene data show CDR1 as MGHRA and CDR2 as YSYEKL. The CDR3 sequence is 16 residues long. The trim removed 0 bases at V and 6 bases at J, leaving 8 bases unmatched. The CDR3 DNA sequence: TGCGCCAGCAGCCAAGAAGGTGGGCTAGCGGTCAATGAGCAGTTCTTC. It codes for CASSQEGGLAVNEQFF.

This rearrangement joins TRBV7-9 to TRBJ1-2; D is uncertain. This CDR3 spans 13 amino acids. The germline gives CDR1 SEHNR, CDR2 FQNEAQ (reference sequence). Trimming pared 5 bases from V and 5 bases from J, leaving 12 bases between. This CDR3 is CASSLSGLYGYTF. CDR3 nucleotides: TGTGCCAGCAGCCTCTCCGGACTGTATGGCTACACCTTC. The full variable domain, in which reference TRBV7-9 and TRBJ1-2 provide the parts outside the CDR3, is DTGVSQNPRHKITKRGQNVTFRCDPISEHNRLYWYRQTLGQGPEFLTYFQNEAQLEKSRLLSDRFSAERPKGSFSTLEIQRTEQGDSAMYLCASSLSGLYGYTFGSGTRLTVV.

This clone has a handful of counts. The chain recombines TRBV6-1 with TRBJ1-2, with 7 bases identical to TRBD1. V lost 4 bases and J lost 8; bases outside the gene matches: 13. The germline gives CDR1 MNHNS, CDR2 SASEGT. This CDR3 has 15 residues. The CDR3 DNA follows: TGTGCCAGCAGTGGAAGAGGGGACAGCCTCGGGGGCTACACCTTC. Its protein is CASSGRGDSLGGYTF.

The V gene is TRBV5-1, the J gene TRBJ2-1, with TRBD1 identical over 7 bases. Germline CDR1 and CDR2: SGHRS and YFSETQ. The CDR3 contains 14 residues. With V trimmed by 4 bases and J by 8 bases, 9 bases remained unmatched. The CDR3 reads CASSPSTGNYEQFF. The CDR3 DNA reads TGCGCCAGCAGCCCCTCGACAGGGAACTATGAGCAGTTCTTC.

This chain uses TRBV30 with TRBJ2-7; 9 bases match TRBD1. CDR1 and CDR2 (germline): GTSNPN, SVGIG (reference sequence). Unmatched junction bases numbered 14, after V lost 6 bases and J lost 5 bases. The CDR3 has 15 residues. The CDR3: CACASGQGLANEQYF. The DNA of the CDR3 is TGTGCCTGCGCCTCGGGACAGGGATTGGCGAACGAGCAGTACTTC.

The chain joins TRBV5-6 to TRBJ1-4, with D unclear. The ends were cut back, 0 bases at V and 8 bases at J, with 17 bases in the middle. Germline CDR1 SGHDT, CDR2 YYEEEE. This CDR3 region has 16 residues. CDR3 sequence: CASSLAKSPPREKLFF. DNA for the CDR3: TGTGCCAGCAGCTTGGCGAAGTCTCCCCCGCGCGAAAAACTGTTTTTT.

The V gene is TRBV5-6, the J gene TRBJ1-3, with D unclear. In germline, CDR1 is SGHDT, CDR2 YYEEEE. The CDR3 runs to 15 residues. V was pared by 5 bases and J by 0 bases, with 12 bases between. CDR3 loop: CASSPPRSSGNTIYF. The CDR3 region has the DNA TGTGCCAGCAGTCCTCCACGGAGCTCTGGAAACACCATATATTTT.

The CDR3 nucleotides are TGTGCCAGCACCCCGGGACAGGGGAATAATGAAAAACTGTTTTTT. Protein: CASTPGQGNNEKLFF. The V gene is TRBV6-1, the J gene TRBJ1-4; 10 bases match TRBD1. The CDR3 sequence is 15 residues long. Germline V gives CDR1 MNHNS, CDR2 SASEGT. Unmatched junction bases numbered 6, after V lost 7 bases and J lost 4 bases.

J is TRBJ2-1 and V is TRBV27; 7 bases align to TRBD1. Germline CDR1 is MNHEY and CDR2 is SMNVEV (reference sequence). The CDR3 spans 15 residues. V shed 9 bases and J 6 bases; nucleotides not matched to a gene: 14. The CDR3 region has the DNA TGTGCCAGTACCGTCCTTTCGGGACAGACCAATGAGCAGTTCTTC. This encodes CASTVLSGQTNEQFF.

This clone has a handful of counts. The chain links TRBV6-5 to TRBJ2-2, with 7 bases identical to TRBD1. Germline trimming cut 6 bases from V and 1 base from J; bases unmatched to any gene: 5. Germline V lookup: CDR1 MNHEY, CDR2 SVGAGI. The CDR3 spans 15 residues. CDR3 in DNA: TGTGCCAGCAGACCCCGGGACAGGAACACCGGGGAGCTGTTTTTT. Its translation: CASRPRDRNTGELFF.

The chain links TRBV6-1 to TRBJ2-7; TRBD2 matches at 8 bases. This CDR3 comprises 15 residues. V gave up 7 bases and J gave up 0 bases; unmatched junction bases: 8. CDR1 is MNHNS, CDR2 SASEGT, per germline. For the CDR3, the DNA is TGTGCCAGCACCCTAGAGCGGGGGCTCTCCTACGAGCAGTACTTC. This gives the protein CASTLERGLSYEQYF.

This clone was picked up a small number of times. The chain combines TRBV28 with TRBJ2-7, with a tentative D call TRBD2 (7 bases). V lost 6 bases to trimming and J lost 1 base, with 13 bases between them. CDR1 and CDR2 from the germline V gene are MDHEN and SYDVKM. The CDR3 has 14 amino acids. Here the CDR3 DNA reads TGTGCCAGCAGCCAAGGGGGGGCATCCTACGAGCAGTACTTC. It specifies CASSQGGASYEQYF. The complete variable domain, with remaining parts taken from reference TRBV28 and TRBJ2-7, reads DVKVTQSSRYLVKRTGEKVFLECVQDMDHENMFWYRQDPGLGLRLIYFSYDVKMKEKGDIPEGYSVSREKKERFSLILESASTNQTSMYLCASSQGGASYEQYFGPGTRLTVT.

V and J are TRBV29-1 and TRBJ2-7; the match to TRBD2 covers 10 bases. The junction had 9 bases not matched to a gene; V was cut back by 4 bases and J by 9 bases. Germline V gene data show CDR1 as SQVTM and CDR2 as ANQGSEA. This CDR3 has 13 amino acids. CDR3 sequence reads: CSVGLAGDGGQYF. CDR3 DNA sequence: TGCAGCGTTGGCCTAGCGGGAGACGGGGGGCAGTACTTC.

The chain has TRBV27 and TRBJ1-4; D unresolved. This CDR3 contains 13 residues. Trimming cost V 4 bases and J 5 bases, with 8 bases left between them. The germline V gene encodes CDR1 MNHEY and CDR2 SMNVEV (reference sequence). This chain's CDR3 is CASSSVLNEKLFF. In nucleotides, the CDR3 is TGTGCCAGCAGTTCCGTACTAAATGAAAAACTGTTTTTT.

The rearrangement links TRBV19 to TRBJ2-7, with TRBD1 matching over 8 bases. CDR3 length: 14 amino acids. Germline V CDR1 and CDR2: LNHDA, SQIVND (reference sequence). The trim removed 3 bases at V and 5 bases at J, leaving 6 bases unmatched. The CDR3, as DNA: TGTGCCAGTAGTATGGACAGGGACCTTAACGAGCAGTACTTC. Translated, it gives CASSMDRDLNEQYF.

The rearrangement links TRBV18 to TRBJ1-1, with a possible D match to TRBD1 (6 bases). Trimming took off 0 bases at V and 13 bases at J, with 15 bases between the two ends. CDR1 and CDR2 (germline): KGHSH, LQKENI. The CDR3 sequence is 13 residues long. For the CDR3, the DNA is TGTGCCAGCTCACCACCTGAACAGGGCGGGTATTTCTTT. Translated: CASSPPEQGGYFF.

This clone has just a few counts. V and J are TRBV30 and TRBJ1-2; D not resolved. CDR3 length equals 11 residues. V dropped 7 bases and J dropped 4 bases, with 10 bases sitting between them. Germline V gene lookup returns CDR1 GTSNPN and CDR2 SVGIG (reference sequence). CDR3 DNA sequence: TGTGCCTCGACAATTTCCTATGGCTACACCTTC. Its protein product is CASTISYGYTF.

This clone has a handful of counts. The chain links TRBV5-4 to TRBJ2-7, with a possible D match to TRBD1 (7 bases). The CDR3 runs 15 residues. The V end lost 1 base, the J end lost 9 bases, and 20 bases lay between the germline ends. Germline V lookup: CDR1 SGHNT, CDR2 YYREEE (reference sequence). CDR3 DNA: TGTGCCAGCAGCTTGTTGAGTCAGGGGGGCCAGGGGCAGTACTTC. Translated: CASSLLSQGGQGQYF.

The V and J genes are TRBV28 and TRBJ1-3; TRBD1 might be the D (6 bases). V was cut by 7 bases and J by 4 bases, with 14 bases left in between. Germline V gene data show CDR1 as MDHEN and CDR2 as SYDVKM. The CDR3 covers 14 residues. The CDR3 loop is CASTGGASGNTIYF. CDR3 in DNA: TGTGCCAGCACTGGGGGGGCGTCGGGAAACACCATATATTTT.

This clone appeared a few times. J is TRBJ1-2 and V is TRBV6-1, with D possibly TRBD1 on 6 matching bases. V lost 1 base and J lost 8, with 17 bases in between. The germline V gene encodes CDR1 MNHNS and CDR2 SASEGT. CDR3 length: 15 amino acids. Here the CDR3 reads CASSEGRGAVKGYTF. The CDR3 coding sequence is TGTGCCAGCAGTGAAGGTCGGGGGGCGGTTAAAGGCTACACCTTC.

V and J are TRBV6-5 and TRBJ2-7, with D possibly being TRBD2 (5 bases). Trimming removed 7 bases from V and 3 bases from J, with 13 bases in between. From germline, CDR1 is MNHEY and CDR2 SVGAGI. This CDR3 comprises 13 residues. The CDR3 DNA follows: TGTGCCAGCAAAGATGATAGCGTCTACGAGCAGTACTTC. Its protein is CASKDDSVYEQYF.

This chain uses TRBV6-1 with TRBJ1-1; no definite D call. Trimming took off 6 bases at V and 5 bases at J, with 13 bases between the two ends. The germline V gene has CDR1 MNHNS and CDR2 SASEGT. The CDR3 contains 13 residues. This CDR3 reads CASSRVQTTEAFF. CDR3 bases: TGTGCCAGCAGCCGCGTCCAAACTACTGAAGCTTTCTTT.

The chain couples TRBV7-2 to TRBJ2-7; 8 positions match TRBD2. This CDR3 comprises 14 residues. V lost 8 bases to trimming and J lost 2 bases; unmatched junction nucleotides: 8. Per the germline V gene, CDR1 is SGHTA and CDR2 is FQGNSA. The CDR3: CASAGGVRPYEQYF. CDR3 bases: TGTGCCAGCGCGGGGGGTGTTCGGCCCTACGAGCAGTACTTC.